This T cell receptor (beta chain) was sequenced in a study of cytomegalovirus exposure and HLA in healthy donors. Primers: 60 Vbeta forward and 13 Jbeta reverse. Profiling relied on immunoSEQ multiplex PCR, and the TCRdb table lists in-frame clones only, not all of them. The sample lists 95,000 to 120,000 clones, 82% occurring once. Study outcomes and limitations: Later analysis demonstrated an association between a missense DCLRE1C variant and TCR beta V- and J-gene trimming.

With regard to this clone: Its antigen is not identified.

This CDR3 is built from 17 residues. With 3 bases clipped from V and 5 bases from J, the junction kept 14 bases outside the gene matches. Germline V gene lookup returns CDR1 MNHEY and CDR2 SMNVEV (reference sequence). The J gene is TRBJ1-1, the V gene TRBV27, with 8 bases fitting TRBD1. Sequenced sample: PBMCs. The sequence came from a woman between 18 and 29 years old in good health and CMV-seronegative. In nucleotides, the CDR3 is TGTGCCAGCAGTTTTTTGGTAACAGGGGGTTATGAAACTGAAGCTTTCTTT. Protein product: CASSFLVTGGYETEAFF.